The text below deals with one T cell receptor beta chain. Its antigen is not known. Trimming removed 6 bases at V and 0 bases at J, with 6 bases between. CDR3 length: 14 amino acids. Germline values: CDR1 SGHTA, CDR2 FQGNSA. A universal primer site arose from template switching, and cDNA bore unique molecular identifiers. A single record per CDR3 protein comes from TCRdb applying MiXCR to the 5' RACE reads. The sample has around 1.7 million distinct CDR3 sequences, about 32% seen once. These data originate in a study of identical twins. Findings of the study overall: Weaker excess twin sharing was observed in beta out-of-frame sequences. Without tracking the same donors, conclusions rested on cross-sectional statistical analysis.

Healthy Caucasian individuals made up all the donors. The TCR comes from a newborn girl in good health. Sequencing input: cord blood. The chain recombines TRBV7-2 with TRBJ2-6; D gene uncertain. The CDR3 protein is CASRVFSGANVLTF. For the CDR3, the DNA is TGTGCCAGCAGGGTGTTCTCTGGGGCCAACGTCCTGACTTTC. The full variable domain, completed using reference TRBV7-2 and TRBJ2-6, is GAGVSQSPSNKVTEKGKDVELRCDPISGHTALYWYRQSLGQGLEFLIYFQGNSAPDKSGLPSDRFSAERTGGSVSTLTIQRTQQEDSAVYLCASRVFSGANVLTFGAGSRLTVL.